The 9 T cell receptor beta chains below were found in one sample sequenced in a study of blood T cell repertoires in COVID-19. Clones were read by immunoSEQ multiplex PCR, and TCRdb kept only the in-frame ones, dropping some. The repertoire holds 250,000 to 400,000 clones, with 85% to 90% as singletons. The sequenced sample was peripheral blood. Source of these receptors: a woman aged 25 to 39 with COVID-19, enrolled during active disease.

The chain is built from TRBV19 and TRBJ1-4, with TRBD1 as a possible D gene (6 bases). Germline CDR1 LNHDA, CDR2 SQIVND (reference sequence). CDR3 length equals 15 residues. Trimming removed 3 bases at V and 5 bases at J, with 13 bases between. CDR3 sequence: CASSMGSQGNEKLFF. The CDR3 bases are TGTGCCAGTAGTATGGGTAGTCAGGGGAATGAAAAACTGTTTTTT.

The V and J genes are TRBV27 and TRBJ2-1, with D maybe TRBD2 (7 bases). This CDR3 has 14 amino acids. Germline V gene sequence: CDR1 MNHEY, CDR2 SMNVEV (reference sequence). Trimming removed 10 bases at V and 4 bases at J, with 17 bases between. The CDR3 loop is CATRGVAGYNEQFF. The CDR3 DNA reads TGTGCCACCAGGGGAGTAGCGGGTTACAATGAGCAGTTCTTC.

This chain joins TRBV30 and TRBJ1-3; 8 bases map to TRBD1. The CDR3 length is 16 residues. In germline, CDR1 is GTSNPN, CDR2 SVGIG (reference sequence). V trimming: 0 bases; J trimming: 4 bases; junction bases outside the gene matches: 8. The CDR3 nucleotides are TGTGCCTGGAGTGTTACCGGGACAGGCCGCGGAAACACCATATATTTT. It specifies CAWSVTGTGRGNTIYF. Full variable domain (outside the CDR3, taken from reference TRBV30 and TRBJ1-3): SQTIHQWPATLVQPVGSPLSLECTVEGTSNPNLYWYRQAAGRGLQLLFYSVGIGQISSEVPQNLSASRPQDRQFILSSKKLLLSDSGFYLCAWSVTGTGRGNTIYFGEGSWLTVV.

By proportion, this clone is medium-sized. V is TRBV5-6 and J is TRBJ2-7; tentative D call: TRBD1 (7 bases). The CDR3 sequence is 15 residues long. Trimming pared 4 bases from V and 5 bases from J, leaving 19 bases between. Germline CDR1 reads SGHDT; CDR2 reads YYEEEE. CDR3: CASSDLKQGRNEQYF. DNA of the CDR3: TGTGCCAGCAGCGACCTAAAACAGGGGAGGAACGAGCAGTACTTC.

A single count supports this clone. The rearrangement joins TRBV7-2 to TRBJ1-1; weak D call: TRBD1 (6 bases). Trimming cost V 9 bases and J 7 bases, with 24 bases left between them. The germline V gene has CDR1 SGHTA and CDR2 FQGNSA. CDR3 length: 15 amino acids. For the CDR3, the DNA is TGTGCCAGTAAAGCCGTGGGGGCGACTCTAAATGAAGCTTTCTTT. Encoded protein: CASKAVGATLNEAFF.

The chain couples TRBV4-1 to TRBJ2-2; 10 bases agree with TRBD2. The CDR3 is made up of 15 amino acids. Germline lookup yields CDR1 MGHRA and CDR2 YSYEKL. V gave up 5 bases and J gave up 4 bases; unmatched junction bases: 4. The chain's CDR3 is CASSSSGRGTGELFF. CDR3 in DNA: TGCGCCAGCAGCTCTAGCGGGAGAGGCACCGGGGAGCTGTTTTTT.

The chain is built from TRBV20-1 and TRBJ2-7; D gene uncertain. CDR3 length: 14 residues. Germline values: CDR1 DFQATT, CDR2 SNEGSKA (reference sequence). V lost 3 bases to trimming and J lost 0 bases, with 12 bases between them. The CDR3 DNA follows: TGCAGTGCTAGTTTCTCCTCGAGCTCCTACGAGCAGTACTTC. This encodes CSASFSSSSYEQYF.

V gene TRBV5-6 combines with J gene TRBJ2-1, with 9 bases fitting TRBD2. V gave up 1 base and J gave up 5 bases; unmatched junction bases: 4. This CDR3 has 15 amino acids. Germline V gene data show CDR1 as SGHDT and CDR2 as YYEEEE. The CDR3 protein is CASSLNPSGDNEQFF. The CDR3 DNA reads TGTGCCAGCAGCTTGAACCCTAGCGGGGACAATGAGCAGTTCTTC.

The chain carries TRBV3-1 (or the pseudogene TRBV3-2) and TRBJ1-1, with unresolved D. This CDR3 is built from 13 residues. The germline CDR1 and CDR2 sequences are LGHDT and YNNKEL (reference sequence). With 1 base removed from V and 1 base from J, the gap between germline ends came to 4 bases. The CDR3 bases are TGTGCCAGCAGCCAAGTCAAGAACACTGAAGCTTTCTTT. It is translated as CASSQVKNTEAFF.